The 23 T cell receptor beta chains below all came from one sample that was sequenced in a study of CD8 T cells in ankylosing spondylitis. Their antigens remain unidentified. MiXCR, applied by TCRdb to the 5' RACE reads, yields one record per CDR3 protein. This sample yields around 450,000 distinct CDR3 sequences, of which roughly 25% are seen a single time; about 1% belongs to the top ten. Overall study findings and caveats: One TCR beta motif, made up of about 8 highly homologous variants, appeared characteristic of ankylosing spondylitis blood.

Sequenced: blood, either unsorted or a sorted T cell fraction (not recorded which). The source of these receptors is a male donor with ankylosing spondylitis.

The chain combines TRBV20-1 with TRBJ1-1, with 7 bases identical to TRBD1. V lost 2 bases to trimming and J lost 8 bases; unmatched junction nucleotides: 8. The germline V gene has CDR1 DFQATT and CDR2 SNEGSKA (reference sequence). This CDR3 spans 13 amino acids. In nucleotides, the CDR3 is TGCAGTGCTAGACCTAGGTGGGACAGAGAAGCTTTCTTT. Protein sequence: CSARPRWDREAFF.

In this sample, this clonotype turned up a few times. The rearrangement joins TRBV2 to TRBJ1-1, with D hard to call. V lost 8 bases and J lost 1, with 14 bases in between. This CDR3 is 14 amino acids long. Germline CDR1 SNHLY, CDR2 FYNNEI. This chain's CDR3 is CASGPERRNTEAFF. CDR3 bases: TGTGCCAGCGGACCTGAGCGGCGGAACACTGAAGCTTTCTTT. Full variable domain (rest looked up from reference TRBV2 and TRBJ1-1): EPEVTQTPSHQVTQMGQEVILRCVPISNHLYFYWYRQILGQKVEFLVSFYNNEISEKSEIFDDQFSVERPDGSNFTLKIRSTKLEDSAMYFCASGPERRNTEAFFGQGTRLTVV.

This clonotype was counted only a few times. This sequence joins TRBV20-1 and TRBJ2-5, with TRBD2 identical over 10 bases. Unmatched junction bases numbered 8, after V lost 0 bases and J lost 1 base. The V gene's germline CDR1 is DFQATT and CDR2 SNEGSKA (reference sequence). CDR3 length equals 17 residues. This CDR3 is CSARDLRLAGGQETQYF. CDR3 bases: TGCAGTGCTAGAGATCTGCGACTAGCGGGTGGCCAAGAGACCCAGTACTTC.

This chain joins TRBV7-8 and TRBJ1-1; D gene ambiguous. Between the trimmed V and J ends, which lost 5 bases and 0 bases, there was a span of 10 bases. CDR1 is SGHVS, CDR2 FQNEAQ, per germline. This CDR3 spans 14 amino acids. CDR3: CASSREYMNTEAFF. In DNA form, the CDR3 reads TGTGCCAGCAGCCGGGAGTACATGAACACTGAAGCTTTCTTT.

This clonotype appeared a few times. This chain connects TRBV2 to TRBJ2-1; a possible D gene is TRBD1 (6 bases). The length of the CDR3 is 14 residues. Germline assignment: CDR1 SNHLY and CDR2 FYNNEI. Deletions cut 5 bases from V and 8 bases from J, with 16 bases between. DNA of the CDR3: TGTGCCAGCAGTTACTGGGGGCAGGGCTATGAGCAGTTCTTC. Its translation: CASSYWGQGYEQFF.

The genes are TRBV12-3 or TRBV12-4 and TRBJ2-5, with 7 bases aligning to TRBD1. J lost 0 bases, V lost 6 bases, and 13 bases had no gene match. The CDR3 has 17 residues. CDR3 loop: CASRRAGTGDDQETQYF. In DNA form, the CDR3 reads TGTGCCAGCAGGCGGGCGGGCACAGGGGACGACCAAGAGACCCAGTACTTC.

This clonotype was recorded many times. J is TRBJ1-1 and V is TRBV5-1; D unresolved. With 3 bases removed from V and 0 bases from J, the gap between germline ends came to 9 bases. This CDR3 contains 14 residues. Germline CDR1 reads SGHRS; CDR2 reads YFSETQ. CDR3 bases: TGCGCCAGCAGCTCGCTGGGCGTGAACACTGAAGCTTTCTTT. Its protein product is CASSSLGVNTEAFF.

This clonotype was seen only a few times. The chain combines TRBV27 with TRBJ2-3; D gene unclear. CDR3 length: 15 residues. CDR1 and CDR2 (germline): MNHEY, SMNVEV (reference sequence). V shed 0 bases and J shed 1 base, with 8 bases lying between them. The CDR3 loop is CASSLSEDGTDTQYF. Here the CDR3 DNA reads TGTGCCAGCAGTTTATCGGAAGATGGCACAGATACGCAGTATTTT.

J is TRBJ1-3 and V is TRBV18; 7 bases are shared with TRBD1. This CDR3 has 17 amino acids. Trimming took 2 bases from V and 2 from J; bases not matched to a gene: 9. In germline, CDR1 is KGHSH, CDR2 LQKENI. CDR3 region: CASSPTMTGSAGNTIYF. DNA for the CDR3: TGTGCCAGCTCACCAACAATGACAGGGAGTGCTGGAAACACCATATATTTT.

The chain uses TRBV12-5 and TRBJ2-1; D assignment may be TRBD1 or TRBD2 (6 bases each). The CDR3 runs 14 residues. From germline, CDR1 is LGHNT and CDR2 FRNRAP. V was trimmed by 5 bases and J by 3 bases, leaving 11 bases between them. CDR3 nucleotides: TGTGCTAGTGGTCCAGAGGGGGGCTACAATGAGCAGTTCTTC. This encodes CASGPEGGYNEQFF.

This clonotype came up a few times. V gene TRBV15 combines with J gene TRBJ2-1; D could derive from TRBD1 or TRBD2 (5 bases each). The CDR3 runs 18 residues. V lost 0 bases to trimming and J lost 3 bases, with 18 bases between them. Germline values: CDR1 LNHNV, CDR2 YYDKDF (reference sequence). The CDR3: CATSREDINSRGYNEQFF. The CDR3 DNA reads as TGTGCCACCAGCAGAGAGGACATCAACTCGAGGGGCTACAATGAGCAGTTCTTC.

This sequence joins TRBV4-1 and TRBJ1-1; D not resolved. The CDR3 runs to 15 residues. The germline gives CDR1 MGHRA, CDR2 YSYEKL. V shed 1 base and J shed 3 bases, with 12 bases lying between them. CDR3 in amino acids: CASSQAPGWDTEAFF. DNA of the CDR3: TGCGCCAGCAGCCAAGCCCCCGGATGGGACACTGAAGCTTTCTTT.

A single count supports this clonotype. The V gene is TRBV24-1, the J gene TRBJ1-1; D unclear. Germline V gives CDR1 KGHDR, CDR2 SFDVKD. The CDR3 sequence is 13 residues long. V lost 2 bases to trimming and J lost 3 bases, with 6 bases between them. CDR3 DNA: TGTGCCACCAGTGATTCGGGTTACACTGAAGCTTTCTTT. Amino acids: CATSDSGYTEAFF.

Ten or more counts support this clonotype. The CDR3: CASSLGGLAYNEQFF. In DNA form, the CDR3 reads TGCGCCAGCAGCTTGGGGGGACTAGCGTACAATGAGCAGTTCTTC. The chain recombines TRBV5-1 with TRBJ2-1; 10 bases fit TRBD2. Germline V lookup: CDR1 SGHRS, CDR2 YFSETQ. V shed 0 bases and J 4 bases; nucleotides not matched to a gene: 1. The CDR3 is 15 residues long.

In DNA, the CDR3 is TGTGCCAGCAGCTTTCAGGTGAGCTCCTACAATGAGCAGTTCTTC. Translation: CASSFQVSSYNEQFF. The chain links TRBV11-2 to TRBJ2-1; no clear D gene. The CDR3 has 15 amino acids. V shed 3 bases and J shed 0 bases, with 9 bases lying between them. The V gene's germline CDR1 is SGHAT and CDR2 FQNNGV.

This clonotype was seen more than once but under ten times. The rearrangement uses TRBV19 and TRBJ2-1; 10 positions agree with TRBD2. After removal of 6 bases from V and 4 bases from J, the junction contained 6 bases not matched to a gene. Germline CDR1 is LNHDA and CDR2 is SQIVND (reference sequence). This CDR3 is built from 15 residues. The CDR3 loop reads CASSSSGRGYNEQFF. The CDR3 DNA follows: TGTGCCAGTAGCTCTAGCGGGAGAGGGTACAATGAGCAGTTCTTC.

The CDR3 reads CAISEGGGKDTEAFF. CDR3 in DNA: TGTGCCATCAGTGAGGGGGGGGGCAAGGACACTGAAGCTTTCTTT. This chain joins TRBV10-3 and TRBJ1-1; D might be TRBD1 (6 bases). CDR1 and CDR2 from the germline V gene are ENHRY and SYGVKD. V shed 2 bases and J shed 3 bases, with 13 bases lying between them. The length of the CDR3 is 15 residues.

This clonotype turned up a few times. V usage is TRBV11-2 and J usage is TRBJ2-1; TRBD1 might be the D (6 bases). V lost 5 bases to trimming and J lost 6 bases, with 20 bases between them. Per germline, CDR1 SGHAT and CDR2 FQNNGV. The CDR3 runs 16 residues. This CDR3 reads CASSLRMGAGFNEQFF. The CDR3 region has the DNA TGTGCCAGCAGCCTTAGGATGGGGGCCGGGTTCAATGAGCAGTTCTTC.

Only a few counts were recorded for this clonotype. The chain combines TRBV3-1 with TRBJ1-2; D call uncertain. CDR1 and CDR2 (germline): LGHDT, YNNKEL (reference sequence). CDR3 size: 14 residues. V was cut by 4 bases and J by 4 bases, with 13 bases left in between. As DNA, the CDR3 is TGTGCCAGCAGCCCTAACCGGCTCTTCTATGGCTACACCTTC. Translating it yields CASSPNRLFYGYTF.

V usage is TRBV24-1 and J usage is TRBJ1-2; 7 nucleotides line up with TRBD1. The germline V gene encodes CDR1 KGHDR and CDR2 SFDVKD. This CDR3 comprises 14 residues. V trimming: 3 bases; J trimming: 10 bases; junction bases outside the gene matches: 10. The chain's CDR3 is CATSDTLTGENYTF. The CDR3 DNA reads TGTGCCACCAGTGATACCCTTACAGGGGAGAACTACACCTTC.

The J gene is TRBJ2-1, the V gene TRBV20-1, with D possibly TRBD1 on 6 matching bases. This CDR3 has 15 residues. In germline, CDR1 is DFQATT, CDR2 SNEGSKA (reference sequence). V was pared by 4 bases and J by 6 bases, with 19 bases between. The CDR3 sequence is CSAIGGGLRGNEQFF. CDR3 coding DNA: TGCAGTGCTATAGGCGGCGGCCTCAGGGGCAATGAGCAGTTCTTC.

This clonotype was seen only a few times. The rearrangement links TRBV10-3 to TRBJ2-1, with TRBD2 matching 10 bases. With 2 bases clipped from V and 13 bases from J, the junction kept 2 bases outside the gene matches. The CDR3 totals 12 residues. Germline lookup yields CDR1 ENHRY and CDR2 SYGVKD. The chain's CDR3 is CAISEPSGGQFF. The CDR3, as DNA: TGTGCCATCAGTGAGCCTAGCGGGGGACAGTTCTTC.

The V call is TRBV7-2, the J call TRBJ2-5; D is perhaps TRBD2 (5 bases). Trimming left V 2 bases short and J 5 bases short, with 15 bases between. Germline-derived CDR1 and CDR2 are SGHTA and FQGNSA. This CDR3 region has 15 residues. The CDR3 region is CASSLYASRGETQYF. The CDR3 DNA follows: TGTGCCAGCAGCTTATACGCTAGCCGTGGGGAGACCCAGTACTTC. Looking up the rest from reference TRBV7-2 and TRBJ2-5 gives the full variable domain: GAGVSQSPSNKVTEKGKDVELRCDPISGHTALYWYRQSLGQGLEFLIYFQGNSAPDKSGLPSDRFSAERTGGSVSTLTIQRTQQEDSAVYLCASSLYASRGETQYFGPGTRLLVL.